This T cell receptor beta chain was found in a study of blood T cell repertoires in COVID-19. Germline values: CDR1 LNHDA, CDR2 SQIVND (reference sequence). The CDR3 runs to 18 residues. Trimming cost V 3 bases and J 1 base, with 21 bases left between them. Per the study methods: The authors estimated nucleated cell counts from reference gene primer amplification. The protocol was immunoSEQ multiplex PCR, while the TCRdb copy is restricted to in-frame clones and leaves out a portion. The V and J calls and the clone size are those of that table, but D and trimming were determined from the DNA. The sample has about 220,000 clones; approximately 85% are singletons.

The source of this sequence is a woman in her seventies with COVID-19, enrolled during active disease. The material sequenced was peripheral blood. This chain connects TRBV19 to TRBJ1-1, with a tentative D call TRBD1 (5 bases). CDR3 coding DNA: TGTGCCAGTAGTATTTCGCGACAGAGTGGGACTGGGAACACTGAAGCTTTCTTT. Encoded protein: CASSISRQSGTGNTEAFF.